This T cell receptor (beta chain) was retrieved from a study of control samples from healthy donors and cancer patients. This clone was found once. CDR1 SNHLY and CDR2 FYNNEI come from the germline V gene. Trimming left V 7 bases short and J 5 bases short, with 18 bases between. CDR3 size: 14 residues. Measured with immunoSEQ multiplex PCR; TCRdb has only the in-frame clones, and not every one. The data hold about 190,000 clones, with approximately 92% observed a single time. V gene TRBV2 combines with J gene TRBJ2-7; D is ambiguous. The sequence derives from a man younger than 30 in good health. The specimen sequenced was blood. CDR3 sequence: CASTFTPGSHEQYF. The CDR3 region has the DNA TGTGCCAGCACTTTCACCCCGGGCAGCCACGAGCAGTACTTC.